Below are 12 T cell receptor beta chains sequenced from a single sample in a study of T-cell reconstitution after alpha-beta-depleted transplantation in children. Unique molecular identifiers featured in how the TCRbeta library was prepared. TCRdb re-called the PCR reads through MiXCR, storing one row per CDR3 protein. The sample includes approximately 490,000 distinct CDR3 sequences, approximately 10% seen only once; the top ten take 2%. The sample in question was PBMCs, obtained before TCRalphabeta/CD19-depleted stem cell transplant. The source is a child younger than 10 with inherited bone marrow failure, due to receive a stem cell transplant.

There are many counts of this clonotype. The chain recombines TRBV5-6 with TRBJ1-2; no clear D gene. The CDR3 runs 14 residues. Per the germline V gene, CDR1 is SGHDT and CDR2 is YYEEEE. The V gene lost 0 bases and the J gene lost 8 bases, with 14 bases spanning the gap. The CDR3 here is CASSLGPQLEGYTF. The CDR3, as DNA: TGTGCCAGCAGCTTGGGACCGCAGCTGGAGGGCTACACCTTC.

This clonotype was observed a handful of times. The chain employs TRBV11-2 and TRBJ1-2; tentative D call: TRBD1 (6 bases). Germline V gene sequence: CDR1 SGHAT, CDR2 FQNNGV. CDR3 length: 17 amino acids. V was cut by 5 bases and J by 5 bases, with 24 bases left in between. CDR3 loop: CASSPLRGPAGDYGYTF. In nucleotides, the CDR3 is TGTGCCAGCAGCCCACTAAGGGGACCGGCAGGGGATTATGGCTACACCTTC. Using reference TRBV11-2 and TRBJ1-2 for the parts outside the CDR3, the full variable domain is EAGVAQSPRYKIIEKRQSVAFWCNPISGHATLYWYQQILGQGPKLLIQFQNNGVVDDSQLPKDRFSAERLKGVDSTLKIQPAKLEDSAVYLCASSPLRGPAGDYGYTFGSGTRLTVV.

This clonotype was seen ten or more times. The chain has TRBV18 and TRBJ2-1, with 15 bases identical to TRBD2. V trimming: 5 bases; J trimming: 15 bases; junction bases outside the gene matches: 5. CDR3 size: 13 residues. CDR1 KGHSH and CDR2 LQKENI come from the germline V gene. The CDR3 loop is CASSTGLAGGPFF. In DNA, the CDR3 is TGTGCCAGCTCAACGGGACTAGCGGGAGGACCGTTCTTC. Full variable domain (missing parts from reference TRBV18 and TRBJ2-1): NAGVMQNPRHLVRRRGQEARLRCSPMKGHSHVYWYRQLPEEGLKFMVYLQKENIIDESGMPKERFSAEFPKEGPSILRIQQVVRGDSAAYFCASSTGLAGGPFFGPGTRLTVL.

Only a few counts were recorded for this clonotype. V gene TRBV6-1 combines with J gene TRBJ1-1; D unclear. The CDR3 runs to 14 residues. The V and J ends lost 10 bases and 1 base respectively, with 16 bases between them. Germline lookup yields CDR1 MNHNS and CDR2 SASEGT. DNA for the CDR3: TGTGCCATACTTCAGCAGGCAGAGAACACTGAAGCTTTCTTT. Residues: CAILQQAENTEAFF.

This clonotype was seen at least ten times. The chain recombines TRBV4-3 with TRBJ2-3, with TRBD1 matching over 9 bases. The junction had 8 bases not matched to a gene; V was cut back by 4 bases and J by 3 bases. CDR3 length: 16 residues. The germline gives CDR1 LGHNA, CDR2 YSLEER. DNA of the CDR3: TGCGCCAGCAGCCCGTACCGGGGACAGGGAACAGATACGCAGTATTTT. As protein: CASSPYRGQGTDTQYF.

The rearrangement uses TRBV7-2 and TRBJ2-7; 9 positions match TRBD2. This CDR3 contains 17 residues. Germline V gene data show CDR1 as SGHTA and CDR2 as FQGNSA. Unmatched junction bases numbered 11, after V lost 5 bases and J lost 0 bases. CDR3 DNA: TGTGCCAGCAGCCAAGGACTTAGCGGGAGCCTCTCCTACGAGCAGTACTTC. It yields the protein CASSQGLSGSLSYEQYF.

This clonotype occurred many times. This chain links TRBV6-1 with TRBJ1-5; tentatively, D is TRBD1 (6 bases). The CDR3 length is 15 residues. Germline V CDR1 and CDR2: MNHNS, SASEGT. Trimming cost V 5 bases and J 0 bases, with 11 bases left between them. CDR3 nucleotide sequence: TGTGCCAGCAGTCGTACAGGGAATAGCAATCAGCCCCAGCATTTT. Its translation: CASSRTGNSNQPQHF.

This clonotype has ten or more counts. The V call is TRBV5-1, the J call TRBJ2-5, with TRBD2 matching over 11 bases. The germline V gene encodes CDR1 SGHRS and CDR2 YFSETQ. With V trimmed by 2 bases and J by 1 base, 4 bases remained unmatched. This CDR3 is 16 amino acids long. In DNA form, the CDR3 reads TGCGCCAGCAGCTTCTGGACTAGCGGGCTCCAAGAGACCCAGTACTTC. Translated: CASSFWTSGLQETQYF.

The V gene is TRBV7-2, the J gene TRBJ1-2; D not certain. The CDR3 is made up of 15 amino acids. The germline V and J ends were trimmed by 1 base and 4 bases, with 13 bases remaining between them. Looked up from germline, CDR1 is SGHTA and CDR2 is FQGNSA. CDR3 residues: CASSLVDQPGYGYTF. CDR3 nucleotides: TGTGCCAGCAGCTTAGTAGATCAGCCTGGCTATGGCTACACCTTC.

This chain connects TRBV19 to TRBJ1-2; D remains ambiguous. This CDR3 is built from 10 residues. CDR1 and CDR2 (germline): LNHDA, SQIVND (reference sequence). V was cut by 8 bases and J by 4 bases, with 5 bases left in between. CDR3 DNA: TGTGCCAGTTTCGGCTATGGCTACACCTTC. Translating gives CASFGYGYTF. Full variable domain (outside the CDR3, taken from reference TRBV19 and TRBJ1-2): DGGITQSPKYLFRKEGQNVTLSCEQNLNHDAMYWYRQDPGQGLRLIYYSQIVNDFQKGDIAEGYSVSREKKESFPLTVTSAQKNPTAFYLCASFGYGYTFGSGTRLTVV.

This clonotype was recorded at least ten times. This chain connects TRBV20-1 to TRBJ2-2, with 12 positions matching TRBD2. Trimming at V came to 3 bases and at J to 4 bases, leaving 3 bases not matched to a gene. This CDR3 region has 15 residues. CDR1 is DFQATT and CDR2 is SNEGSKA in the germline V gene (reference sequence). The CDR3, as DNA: TGCAGTGCTAGCCGGACTAGCGGGATCACCGGGGAGCTGTTTTTT. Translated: CSASRTSGITGELFF.

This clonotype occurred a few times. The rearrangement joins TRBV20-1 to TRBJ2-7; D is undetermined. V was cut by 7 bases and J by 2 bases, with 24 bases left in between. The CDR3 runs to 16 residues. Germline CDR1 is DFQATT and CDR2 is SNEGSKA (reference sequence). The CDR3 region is CSVLPGSRIPTYEQYF. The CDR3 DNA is TGCAGTGTGTTGCCAGGCTCCCGCATCCCTACCTACGAGCAGTACTTC.